Below, 10 T cell receptor beta chains from the same sample are listed, as sequenced in a study of prognosis after radiotherapy for stage I lung cancer. Genomic DNA was the source, and TCR beta CDR3 was amplified from it by two-round multiplex PCR. Primers specific to each TRBV and TRBJ gene drove first-round PCR. TCRdb independently ran MiXCR on the multiplex PCR reads; one entry per CDR3 protein. The top ten hold around 30% of the sample, which has tens of thousands of distinct CDR3 sequences, around 32% seen once. Source: PBMCs, taken before or after stereotactic body radiation therapy (not recorded which). The receptor set was obtained from a donor at least 50 years old with non-small cell lung cancer.

With regard to this clonotype: A single base separates this from a much larger clone, so it may be a read error. This chain joins TRBV2 and TRBJ1-1, with D maybe TRBD1 (5 bases). Germline CDR1 is SNHLY and CDR2 is FYNNEI. CDR3 size: 13 residues. CDR3 nucleotides: TGTGCCAGCAGTGAAGGAGGGGCATTCGAAGCTTTATTT. This gives the protein CASSEGGAFEALF.

This clonotype has a count of ten or more. The J gene is TRBJ2-2, the V gene TRBV5-4; D perhaps matches TRBD1 (6 bases). Trimming left V 0 bases short and J 7 bases short, with 10 bases between. CDR1 SGHNT and CDR2 YYREEE come from the germline V gene (reference sequence). The CDR3 runs to 14 residues. As DNA, the CDR3 is TGTGCCAGCAGCTTGGACAGGGCGGGCGGGGAGCTGTTTTTT. Translated: CASSLDRAGGELFF.

This clonotype was detected ten times or more. The rearrangement uses TRBV9 and TRBJ2-3, with 9 bases matching TRBD2. There are 15 residues in the CDR3. Trimming at V came to 4 bases and at J to 0 bases, leaving 3 bases not matched to a gene. Germline CDR1 is SGDLS and CDR2 is YYNGEE. CDR3 protein: CASSHSGGSTDTQYF. CDR3 nucleotides: TGTGCCAGCAGCCATAGCGGGGGTAGCACAGATACGCAGTATTTT.

This rearrangement joins TRBV20-1 to TRBJ1-1; maybe TRBD1 (5 bases). With 6 bases removed from V and 6 bases from J, the gap between germline ends came to 17 bases. CDR1 and CDR2 from the germline V gene are DFQATT and SNEGSKA (reference sequence). The CDR3 runs to 13 residues. This CDR3 is CSASSGVEAEAFF. For the CDR3, the DNA is TGCAGTGCGAGTTCGGGGGTAGAGGCTGAAGCTTTCTTT.

The table lists this clonotype with a count of one. The chain links TRBV7-9 to TRBJ2-1; 8 bases align to TRBD2. The V gene's germline CDR1 is SEHNR and CDR2 FQNEAQ (reference sequence). J lost 7 bases, V lost 5 bases, and 7 bases had no gene match. The CDR3 spans 14 residues. CDR3 nucleotide sequence: TGTGCCAGCAGCCCAGCGGGGGTCGGAAATGAGCAGTTCTTC. Its protein product is CASSPAGVGNEQFF.

With regard to this clonotype: A much larger clone sits a single nucleotide away, making a read error possible. The chain employs TRBV5-6 and TRBJ1-6; 9 bases are a match to TRBD1. The CDR3 contains 14 residues. Germline CDR1 is SGHDT and CDR2 is YYEEEE. The CDR3: CASGFRDRASPLHF. As DNA, the CDR3 is TGTGCCAGCGGCTTCCGGGACAGGGCTTCACCCCTCCACTTT.

This clonotype came up many times. The chain joins TRBV18 to TRBJ1-3; 8 nucleotides agree with TRBD1. Germline assignment: CDR1 KGHSH and CDR2 LQKENI. The CDR3 length is 17 residues. V trimming: 4 bases; J trimming: 0 bases; junction bases outside the gene matches: 8. The chain's CDR3 is CASSRSRQGSSGNTIYF. The DNA of the CDR3 is TGTGCCAGCTCACGCTCACGACAGGGGAGCTCTGGAAACACCATATATTTT. Based on the CDR3 plus reference TRBV18 and TRBJ1-3, the full variable domain is NAGVMQNPRHLVRRRGQEARLRCSPMKGHSHVYWYRQLPEEGLKFMVYLQKENIIDESGMPKERFSAEFPKEGPSILRIQQVVRGDSAAYFCASSRSRQGSSGNTIYFGEGSWLTVV.

Points on this clonotype: A much larger clone sits a single nucleotide away, making a read error possible. The chain is built from TRBV7-3 and TRBJ2-1; 9 bases fit TRBD2. The CDR3 is 15 amino acids. V gave up 2 bases and J gave up 8 bases; unmatched junction bases: 7. CDR1 and CDR2 from the germline V gene are SGHTA and FQGTGA. CDR3 protein: CASSLGAGGPDEQFF. CDR3 in DNA: TGTGCCAGCAGCTTAGGGGCGGGAGGGCCCGATGAGCAGTTCTTC.

This clonotype was counted many times. The V and J genes are TRBV7-3 and TRBJ2-1; 7 bases map to TRBD1. The junction had 1 base not matched to a gene; V was cut back by 1 base and J by 10 bases. The CDR3 is 12 residues long. Looked up from germline, CDR1 is SGHTA and CDR2 is FQGTGA. The CDR3 region has the DNA TGTGCCAGCAGCTTAATGGGACAGGAGCAGTTCTTC. As protein: CASSLMGQEQFF.

Ten or more counts support this clonotype. The chain combines TRBV6-2 or TRBV6-3 with TRBJ2-5, with 7 bases fitting TRBD2. The V gene's germline CDR1 is MNHEY and CDR2 SVGEGT. V lost 4 bases to trimming and J lost 3 bases; unmatched junction nucleotides: 5. This CDR3 contains 14 residues. CDR3: CASSFKAGKETQYF. CDR3 nucleotides: TGTGCCAGCAGTTTCAAAGCGGGAAAAGAGACCCAGTACTTC.